This T cell receptor beta chain emerged from a study of siplizumab effects on memory and regulatory T cells. Germline CDR1 reads SGHRS; CDR2 reads YFSETQ. The ends were cut back, 2 bases at V and 2 bases at J, with 10 bases in the middle. This CDR3 contains 14 residues. General observations from the study: Mean Treg-derived proportions of mappable alloreactive CD4+ clones were roughly 69% for siplizumab and around 30% for controls. In unstimulated cells, naive T cells appeared more diverse than memory T cells and seemed major alloresponse contributors.

Each sample yielded roughly 92,000 assayed TCR templates. Clones were sequenced by immunoSEQ multiplex PCR, and TCRdb holds only the in-frame ones, with some missing. Of 100,000 to 120,000 clones in the sample, 80% to 95% are singletons; the top ten hold under 1.5%. A single count supports this clone. The antigen remains unidentified. The J gene is TRBJ1-2, the V gene TRBV5-1; D ambiguous. The receptor comes from a human donor in good health. Sequenced input: CD4+ T cells sorted from blood. The CDR3 loop is CASSFQTENYGYTF. CDR3 coding DNA: TGCGCCAGCAGCTTTCAGACGGAGAACTATGGCTACACCTTC.